This passage covers 14 T cell receptor beta chains from one sample sequenced in a study of Ad26.COV2.S vaccination and SARS-CoV-2 variants. Assay used: immunoSEQ multiplex PCR; TCRdb lists only in-frame clones, some missing. Of some 300,000 clones in the sample, over 80% are singletons; the top ten hold approximately 2%. The treatment: around 19 received Ad26.COV2.S at low or high dose, single or two shots; about 5 received placebo; per-sample allocation not given. Sample collection was performed on day 63 after the first vaccine or placebo injection. The source was peripheral blood, collected in a trial of Ad26.COV2.S vaccine versus placebo. These TCRs come from a person between 18 and 59 years old who received the Ad26.COV2.S COVID-19 vaccine or a placebo.

For the CDR3, the DNA is TGTGCCAGCAGTCCCCCCAGGGAGGAAGAGACCCAGTACTTC. Amino acids: CASSPPREEETQYF. This chain connects TRBV28 to TRBJ2-5; possibly TRBD2 for D (6 bases). The germline V gene encodes CDR1 MDHEN and CDR2 SYDVKM. Trimming shortened V by 5 bases and J by 3 bases, and 13 bases separated the two germline ends. The CDR3 runs to 14 residues.

The J gene is TRBJ1-2, the V gene TRBV10-3, with 7 bases identical to TRBD1. V was pared by 6 bases and J by 3 bases, with 4 bases of the junction left unmatched. Germline CDR1 ENHRY, CDR2 SYGVKD. CDR3 size: 13 residues. The CDR3, as DNA: TGTGCCATCAGCTCAGGGACAGACTATGGCTACACCTTC. It codes for CAISSGTDYGYTF.

The J gene is TRBJ1-5, the V gene TRBV5-6; TRBD1 agrees at 8 bases. Germline CDR1 SGHDT, CDR2 YYEEEE. CDR3 length equals 14 residues. With 2 bases clipped from V and 6 bases from J, the junction kept 4 bases outside the gene matches. CDR3 in DNA: TGTGCCAGCAGCTTCGGACAGGGCAGTCAGCCCCAGCATTTT. It is translated as CASSFGQGSQPQHF.

The chain couples TRBV2 to TRBJ1-5; the match to TRBD1 covers 9 bases. Unmatched junction bases numbered 7, after V lost 8 bases and J lost 5 bases. The CDR3 is 14 amino acids. Looked up from germline, CDR1 is SNHLY and CDR2 is FYNNEI. CDR3 residues: CASVRTGEYQPQHF. CDR3 DNA: TGTGCCAGCGTTCGGACAGGGGAGTATCAGCCCCAGCATTTT.

This clone was seen just once. In this CDR3 the conserved last residue, phenylalanine or tryptophan, is missing, so a read error is likely. The limits of the CDR3 on the DNA are not certain, so only TCRdb's listed CDR3 is given. The J gene is TRBJ1-2, the V gene TRBV9. Germline lookup yields CDR1 SGDLS and CDR2 YYNGEE. The CDR3 adds up to 9 amino acids, both ends counted. CDR3 sequence: CASSGPPIP.

The chain is built from TRBV25-1 and TRBJ2-3; 11 positions agree with TRBD1. Germline trimming cut 7 bases from V and 5 bases from J; bases unmatched to any gene: 8. CDR3 length: 15 amino acids. The germline V gene has CDR1 MGHDK and CDR2 SYGVNS. Here the CDR3 DNA reads TGTGCCAGCAATGACCCCGGGACAGGGGGAGATACGCAGTATTTT. This codes for CASNDPGTGGDTQYF.

The J gene is TRBJ2-3, the V gene TRBV11-2, with no clear D. The CDR3 has 13 residues. Germline values: CDR1 SGHAT, CDR2 FQNNGV. V was cut by 1 base and J by 4 bases, with 6 bases left in between. In nucleotides, the CDR3 is TGTGCCAGCAGCTTAGGGATTGCAGATACGCAGTATTTT. This encodes CASSLGIADTQYF.

The rearrangement uses TRBV4-1 and TRBJ2-7; D gene ambiguous. The CDR3 spans 18 residues. Trimming took 1 base from V and 3 from J, leaving 22 bases between them. The V gene's germline CDR1 is MGHRA and CDR2 YSYEKL. CDR3 sequence reads: CASSQVPPGPKTDYEQYF. The CDR3 nucleotides are TGCGCCAGCAGCCAAGTTCCCCCAGGCCCGAAAACCGACTACGAGCAGTACTTC.

The chain has TRBV7-9 and TRBJ2-1, with 9 bases that match TRBD2. After removal of 1 base from V and 8 bases from J, the junction contained 3 bases not matched to a gene. Per the germline V gene, CDR1 is SEHNR and CDR2 is FQNEAQ (reference sequence). This CDR3 has 14 amino acids. The CDR3 sequence is CASSLEVAGDEQFF. The DNA of the CDR3 is TGTGCCAGCAGCTTAGAAGTAGCGGGGGATGAGCAGTTCTTC. Looking up the rest from reference TRBV7-9 and TRBJ2-1 gives the full variable domain: DTGVSQNPRHKITKRGQNVTFRCDPISEHNRLYWYRQTLGQGPEFLTYFQNEAQLEKSRLLSDRFSAERPKGSFSTLEIQRTEQGDSAMYLCASSLEVAGDEQFFGPGTRLTVL.

The chain is built from TRBV5-1 and TRBJ2-1, with D perhaps assigned TRBD1 or TRBD2 (6 bases each). The CDR3 is 12 residues long. Looked up from germline, CDR1 is SGHRS and CDR2 is YFSETQ. V was pared by 4 bases and J by 15 bases, with 17 bases between. CDR3 residues: CASSLGGNNRFF. As DNA, the CDR3 is TGCGCCAGCAGCCTCGGGGGCAACAACCGGTTCTTC.

The chain couples TRBV7-2 to TRBJ1-6, with a weak D call TRBD1 (5 bases). CDR3 length: 16 residues. V gave up 4 bases and J gave up 6 bases, with 16 bases separating them. CDR1 is SGHTA, CDR2 FQGNSA, per germline. CDR3 amino acids: CASSSSRQLSNSPLHF. The CDR3 coding sequence is TGTGCCAGCAGCTCGTCCAGACAGTTAAGTAATTCACCCCTCCACTTT.

This clone appeared a single time. This chain connects TRBV9 to TRBJ2-1; tentatively, D is TRBD1 or TRBD2 (6 bases each). V lost 4 bases and J 5 bases, leaving 25 bases between the germline ends. In germline, CDR1 is SGDLS, CDR2 YYNGEE. The CDR3 sequence is 18 residues long. The CDR3 bases are TGTGCCAGCAGCCTCTTTTGGGGGTCGGGGGCGCCAAACAATGAGCAGTTCTTC. Protein sequence: CASSLFWGSGAPNNEQFF.

This clone has only a few counts. This chain connects TRBV4-1 to TRBJ1-6; D call uncertain. The CDR3 contains 16 residues. Germline V CDR1 and CDR2: MGHRA, YSYEKL. V gave up 0 bases and J gave up 10 bases, with 16 bases separating them. CDR3 region: CASSQDWTDDQSPLHF. The DNA for the CDR3 is TGCGCCAGCAGCCAAGATTGGACCGACGATCAATCACCCCTCCACTTT.

This rearrangement joins TRBV5-1 to TRBJ2-3, with 8 bases lining up with TRBD2. The V gene end was trimmed by 5 bases and the J gene end by 3 bases; junction bases not matched to a gene: 5. From germline, CDR1 is SGHRS and CDR2 YFSETQ. The CDR3 is 14 amino acids. CDR3 coding DNA: TGCGCCAGCAGGTCGAGCGGGAGAACAGATACGCAGTATTTT. It specifies CASRSSGRTDTQYF. The complete variable domain, with remaining parts taken from reference TRBV5-1 and TRBJ2-3, reads KAGVTQTPRYLIKTRGQQVTLSCSPISGHRSVSWYQQTPGQGLQFLFEYFSETQRNKGNFPGRFSGRQFSNSRSEMNVSTLELGDSALYLCASRSSGRTDTQYFGPGTRLTVL.